The 20 T cell receptor beta chains below were found in one sample sequenced in a study of identifying expanded T cells in peripheral blood. Here immunoSEQ multiplex PCR was the method, and the copy in TCRdb shows in-frame clones only, minus some. The table records some 72,000 clones, roughly nine tenths of them present only once. The sequenced sample was blood. These receptors were collected from a person aged 18 to 75 in good health.

The rearrangement uses TRBV29-1 and TRBJ2-7; 7 bases agree with TRBD1. Germline CDR1 is SQVTM and CDR2 is ANQGSEA. J gave up 2 bases and V 2 bases, and 9 bases lay outside the gene matches. The CDR3 is 15 residues long. The CDR3 here is CSVEYLGQGAYEQYF. CDR3 DNA: TGCAGCGTTGAATATCTGGGTCAGGGGGCCTACGAGCAGTACTTC.

This rearrangement joins TRBV5-1 to TRBJ1-4; no firm D call. CDR3 length: 16 residues. V gave up 4 bases and J gave up 0 bases, with 13 bases separating them. The germline gives CDR1 SGHRS, CDR2 YFSETQ. CDR3 sequence: CASSASLGATNEKLFF. CDR3 coding DNA: TGCGCCAGCAGCGCGTCGTTGGGAGCAACTAATGAAAAACTGTTTTTT.

The chain uses TRBV2 and TRBJ2-3; D is ambiguous. This CDR3 has 12 amino acids. The germline V gene has CDR1 SNHLY and CDR2 FYNNEI. Trimming removed 6 bases at V and 3 bases at J, with 7 bases between. The CDR3 DNA reads as TGTGCCAGCAGATCTAGTACAGATACGCAGTATTTT. Its protein product is CASRSSTDTQYF.

This sequence joins TRBV2 and TRBJ2-2, with unresolved D. The CDR3 is 16 residues long. The ends were cut back, 1 base at V and 1 base at J, with 10 bases in the middle. The germline V gene encodes CDR1 SNHLY and CDR2 FYNNEI. CDR3 sequence (DNA): TGTGCCAGCAGTGAAGTTTCCCTTAAGAACACCGGGGAGCTGTTTTTT. Its protein is CASSEVSLKNTGELFF.

This chain uses TRBV23-1 with TRBJ1-5; 9 bases match TRBD1. TRBV23-1 is filed as an ORF, its function uncertain. CDR3 length: 21 residues. With 0 bases clipped from V and 0 bases from J, the junction kept 15 bases outside the gene matches. For the CDR3, the DNA is TGCGCCAGCAGTCAATCGGGTTCGGGGACAGGGCCCCTTTATAGCAATCAGCCCCAGCATTTT. Amino acid sequence: CASSQSGSGTGPLYSNQPQHF.

This clone is a singleton in its sample. The V and J genes are TRBV28 and TRBJ1-2, with D uncertain. Germline V gene data show CDR1 as MDHEN and CDR2 as SYDVKM. This CDR3 has 15 amino acids. Trimming cost V 6 bases and J 7 bases, with 21 bases left between them. CDR3 in amino acids: CASSHTRGDVIGYTF. CDR3 bases: TGTGCCAGCAGCCACACACGAGGAGATGTAATTGGCTACACCTTC.

This clone was seen once. The chain joins TRBV30 to TRBJ1-2; tentative D call: TRBD1 (5 bases). Germline V lookup: CDR1 GTSNPN, CDR2 SVGIG (reference sequence). Trimming took 2 bases from V and 0 from J, leaving 13 bases between them. CDR3 length equals 15 residues. The DNA of the CDR3 is TGTGCCTGGAGTCCGGGGCTAGTCCCTAACTATGGCTACACCTTC. Its protein is CAWSPGLVPNYGYTF.

The chain combines TRBV28 with TRBJ2-5; D is possibly TRBD1 or TRBD2 (6 bases each). V lost 3 bases and J 5 bases, leaving 13 bases between the germline ends. This CDR3 is 14 amino acids long. CDR1 is MDHEN and CDR2 is SYDVKM in the germline V gene. The CDR3 region is CASSFVGAGETQYF. The CDR3 nucleotides read TGTGCCAGCAGTTTCGTGGGGGCGGGGGAGACCCAGTACTTC.

The chain joins TRBV19 to TRBJ1-5; 11 nucleotides align to TRBD1. The V and J ends lost 6 bases and 4 bases, in that order; junction bases with no gene match: 5. This CDR3 has 15 residues. The germline CDR1 and CDR2 sequences are LNHDA and SQIVND (reference sequence). The CDR3, as DNA: TGTGCCAGTAGCCAGTGGGACAGGGGGAATCAGCCCCAGCATTTT. Encoded protein: CASSQWDRGNQPQHF.

The chain uses TRBV7-2 and TRBJ2-3; no clear D gene. The CDR3 extends over 13 amino acids. V was shortened by 1 base and J by 2 bases, with 4 bases between the two germline ends. CDR1 and CDR2 from the germline V gene are SGHTA and FQGNSA. The CDR3 protein is CASSLGDTDTQYF. CDR3 bases: TGTGCCAGCAGCTTAGGGGACACAGATACGCAGTATTTT.

CDR3 residues: CASSYSMDRDYYGYTF. CDR3 nucleotide sequence: TGTGCCAGCAGTTACTCAATGGACAGAGACTACTATGGCTACACCTTC. This chain links TRBV6-6 with TRBJ1-2, with a possible D match to TRBD1 (6 bases). This CDR3 has 16 amino acids. With 0 bases removed from V and 3 bases from J, the gap between germline ends came to 14 bases. Germline V lookup: CDR1 MNHNY, CDR2 SVGAGI (reference sequence).

The gene calls are TRBV10-2 and TRBJ2-1; 10 bases align to TRBD1. Trimming cost V 3 bases and J 6 bases; bases outside gene matches: 2. CDR3 size: 14 residues. Germline CDR1 reads WSHSY; CDR2 reads SAAADI. CDR3 amino acids: CASSDGQGVNEQFF. CDR3 bases: TGCGCCAGCAGTGACGGACAGGGGGTCAATGAGCAGTTCTTC.

The rearrangement joins TRBV27 to TRBJ2-1; TRBD2 is a possible D gene (6 bases). This CDR3 spans 15 amino acids. The V gene's germline CDR1 is MNHEY and CDR2 SMNVEV (reference sequence). V lost 2 bases to trimming and J lost 6 bases, with 14 bases between them. CDR3 residues: CASSLPPVGGNEQFF. The CDR3 DNA is TGTGCCAGCAGTTTACCCCCTGTGGGGGGCAATGAGCAGTTCTTC.

The chain couples TRBV5-1 to TRBJ1-1; no reliable D call. The V and J ends lost 0 bases and 1 base respectively, with 7 bases between them. Germline lookup yields CDR1 SGHRS and CDR2 YFSETQ. The CDR3 consists of 14 residues. As DNA, the CDR3 is TGCGCCAGCAGCTTGGAGACTTGGAACACTGAAGCTTTCTTT. Encoded protein: CASSLETWNTEAFF.

The rearrangement joins TRBV29-1 to TRBJ2-7; TRBD1 matches 7 bases. Trimming cost V 5 bases and J 4 bases; bases outside gene matches: 2. Germline V gives CDR1 SQVTM, CDR2 ANQGSEA. CDR3 size: 11 residues. The CDR3 is CSVMTGYEQYF. The CDR3 nucleotides read TGCAGCGTTATGACAGGGTACGAGCAGTACTTC.

Comments on this clone: The sample has other DNA sequences that encode this CDR3 too. The CDR3 loop reads CASSVGISGNTIYF. CDR3 coding DNA: TGTGCCAGCAGCGTGGGGATTTCTGGAAACACCATATATTTT. The V gene is TRBV9, the J gene TRBJ1-3; D is unresolved. CDR1 is SGDLS and CDR2 is YYNGEE in the germline V gene. CDR3 length equals 14 residues. V dropped 2 bases and J dropped 1 base, with 7 bases sitting between them. The full variable domain, rest sourced from reference TRBV9 and TRBJ1-3, is DSGVTQTPKHLITATGQRVTLRCSPRSGDLSVYWYQQSLDQGLQFLIQYYNGEERAKGNILERFSAQQFPDLHSELNLSSLELGDSALYFCASSVGISGNTIYFGEGSWLTVV.

V usage is TRBV6-1 and J usage is TRBJ1-2; 9 bases agree with TRBD1. After removal of 3 bases from V and 1 base from J, the junction contained 3 bases not matched to a gene. CDR1 MNHNS and CDR2 SASEGT come from the germline V gene. The CDR3 spans 15 residues. The CDR3 DNA is TGTGCCAGCAGTGAGGGGACAGGGCTTAACTATGGCTACACCTTC. It specifies CASSEGTGLNYGYTF.

The chain has TRBV4-2 and TRBJ2-3; TRBD2 agrees at 12 bases. The ends lost 1 base at V and 0 bases at J; junction bases unmatched: 5. CDR3 length: 18 amino acids. CDR1 is LGHNA and CDR2 is YNFKEQ in the germline V gene. The CDR3 DNA is TGTGCCAGCAGCCAAGCGTCTAGCGGGAGGGGGAGCACAGATACGCAGTATTTT. Translation gives CASSQASSGRGSTDTQYF.

The V and J genes are TRBV15 and TRBJ1-4, with 9 positions matching TRBD1. The V and J ends lost 0 bases and 5 bases, in that order; junction bases with no gene match: 4. This CDR3 has 16 residues. Germline lookup yields CDR1 LNHNV and CDR2 YYDKDF (reference sequence). CDR3 sequence (DNA): TGTGCCACCAGCAGAGATCGGGGGACAGGGAATGAAAAACTGTTTTTT. The encoded protein is CATSRDRGTGNEKLFF.

This chain links TRBV5-4 with TRBJ2-2; 7 positions match TRBD2. CDR3 length: 15 residues. The junction had 6 bases not matched to a gene; V was cut back by 3 bases and J by 4 bases. CDR1 is SGHNT and CDR2 is YYREEE in the germline V gene (reference sequence). The CDR3 sequence is CASSSGTGGTGELFF. The CDR3 region has the DNA TGTGCCAGCAGCTCAGGGACGGGGGGCACCGGGGAGCTGTTTTTT.